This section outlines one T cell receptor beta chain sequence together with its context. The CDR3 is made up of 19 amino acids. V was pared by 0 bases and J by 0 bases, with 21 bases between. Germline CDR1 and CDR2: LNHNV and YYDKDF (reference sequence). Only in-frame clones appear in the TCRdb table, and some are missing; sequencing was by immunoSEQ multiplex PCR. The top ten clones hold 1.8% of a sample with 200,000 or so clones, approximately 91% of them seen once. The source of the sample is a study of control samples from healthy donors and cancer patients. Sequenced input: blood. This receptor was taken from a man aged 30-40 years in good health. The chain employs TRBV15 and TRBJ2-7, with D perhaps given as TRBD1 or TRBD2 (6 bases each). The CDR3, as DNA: TGTGCCACCAGCAGAGAGTTCGGTATGTGGGGGGCTAGCTCCTACGAGCAGTACTTC. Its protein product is CATSREFGMWGASSYEQYF.